The 8 T cell receptor beta chains given below trace back to one sample, sequenced in a study of T and B cells in COVID-19 patients. From blood, roughly 250-500 ng of genomic DNA served as TRB template. Multiplex PCR with BIOMED2 TRB-A/B primer pools amplified TRB rearrangements. Each CDR3 protein is one row after TCRdb ran MiXCR on the multiplex PCR reads. The table shows some 11,000 distinct CDR3 sequences, with 33% occurring only once. What was sequenced was blood. The origin of the receptors is a human donor with active COVID-19.

This clonotype showed up just once. A much more abundant neighbour one base away suggests this may be a read error. The chain links TRBV19 to TRBJ2-7, with D uncertain. CDR3 size: 13 residues. The germline V gene has CDR1 LNHDA and CDR2 SQIVND (reference sequence). Trimming removed 5 bases at V and 2 bases at J, with 10 bases between. The CDR3 nucleotides read TGTGCCAGTAGTTTTTCCAAAGCCTACGAGCAGTACTTC. Encoded protein: CASSFSKAYEQYF.

The chain links TRBV12-3 or TRBV12-4 to TRBJ2-5, with 7 bases that match TRBD2. Germline trimming cut 1 base from V and 5 bases from J; bases unmatched to any gene: 1. The CDR3 loop spans 13 amino acids. In nucleotides, the CDR3 is TGTGCCAGCAGTTTAGGACTAGCCGAGACCCAGTACTTC. It translates to CASSLGLAETQYF.

This clonotype was counted only a few times. V is TRBV7-9 and J is TRBJ2-5, with D hard to call. Germline CDR1 is SEHNR and CDR2 is FQNEAQ (reference sequence). The CDR3 length is 13 residues. Trimming pared 5 bases from V and 5 bases from J, leaving 12 bases between. CDR3 DNA: TGTGCCAGCAGCAGAGGTGGTTCGGAGACCCAGTACTTC. It yields the protein CASSRGGSETQYF.

This clonotype has more than one count but fewer than ten. The rearrangement links TRBV14 to TRBJ2-2; a possible D gene is TRBD2 (5 bases). The germline CDR1 and CDR2 sequences are SGHDN and FVKESK. With 8 bases removed from V and 4 bases from J, the gap between germline ends came to 17 bases. This CDR3 is 15 amino acids long. CDR3 in amino acids: CASGPAGRGTGELFF. The CDR3, as DNA: TGTGCCAGCGGGCCGGCGGGCAGAGGCACCGGGGAGCTGTTTTTT.

This clonotype occurred a few times. The gene calls are TRBV6-5 and TRBJ1-3; D gene ambiguous. Germline assignment: CDR1 MNHEY and CDR2 SVGAGI. With 0 bases removed from V and 4 bases from J, the gap between germline ends came to 4 bases. The CDR3 is made up of 13 amino acids. In DNA form, the CDR3 reads TGTGCCAGCAGTTACTCACAGGGAAACACCATATATTTT. Translated: CASSYSQGNTIYF.

This clonotype was picked up a small number of times. The chain is built from TRBV7-9 and TRBJ1-6; 12 bases are a match to TRBD1. The CDR3 is 15 amino acids. Trimming cost V 5 bases and J 14 bases; bases outside gene matches: 10. In germline, CDR1 is SEHNR, CDR2 FQNEAQ (reference sequence). CDR3 nucleotides: TGTGCCAGCAGCCCCGGGACAGGGGGCTCTTCGGCCCTCCACTTT. It yields the protein CASSPGTGGSSALHF.

By frequency in the sample, this clonotype is medium-sized. The chain employs TRBV18 and TRBJ2-2; D is unresolved. Trimming pared 1 base from V and 0 bases from J, leaving 9 bases between. CDR1 is KGHSH, CDR2 LQKENI, per germline. The CDR3 is 16 residues long. The CDR3 loop is CASSPRLGPNTGELFF. In DNA, the CDR3 is TGTGCCAGCTCACCACGTCTCGGGCCGAACACCGGGGAGCTGTTTTTT.

This chain joins TRBV14 and TRBJ1-1; possible D gene TRBD1, 5 bases. The germline V and J ends were trimmed by 0 bases and 6 bases, with 14 bases remaining between them. The CDR3 covers 15 residues. Germline loops: CDR1 SGHDN, CDR2 FVKESK. The CDR3 DNA is TGTGCCAGCAGCCAAGAGTTTAGGGGACGTGCTGAAGCTTTCTTT. This codes for CASSQEFRGRAEAFF. Based on the CDR3 plus reference TRBV14 and TRBJ1-1, the full variable domain is EAGVTQFPSHSVIEKGQTVTLRCDPISGHDNLYWYRRVMGKEIKFLLHFVKESKQDESGMPNNRFLAERTGGTYSTLKVQPAELEDSGVYFCASSQEFRGRAEAFFGQGTRLTVV.